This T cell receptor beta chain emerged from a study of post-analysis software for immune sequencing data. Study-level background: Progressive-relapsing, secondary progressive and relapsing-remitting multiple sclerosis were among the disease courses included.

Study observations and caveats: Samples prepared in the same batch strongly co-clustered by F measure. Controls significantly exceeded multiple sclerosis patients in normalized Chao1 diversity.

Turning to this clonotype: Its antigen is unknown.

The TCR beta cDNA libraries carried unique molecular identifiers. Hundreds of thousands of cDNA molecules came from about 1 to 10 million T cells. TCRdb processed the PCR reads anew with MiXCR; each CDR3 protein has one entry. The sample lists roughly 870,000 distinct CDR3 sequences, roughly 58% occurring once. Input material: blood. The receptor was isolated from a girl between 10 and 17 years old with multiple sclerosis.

The CDR3 sequence: CSARGISGRDYNEQFF. The CDR3 coding sequence is TGCAGTGCTAGGGGGATTAGCGGGAGGGATTACAATGAGCAGTTCTTC. This sequence joins TRBV20-1 and TRBJ2-1, with 11 bases aligning to TRBD2. V gave up 3 bases and J gave up 4 bases; unmatched junction bases: 8. The germline V gene has CDR1 DFQATT and CDR2 SNEGSKA (reference sequence). The CDR3 has 16 amino acids.